These 30 T cell receptor beta chains originate from one sample sequenced in a study of cytomegalovirus exposure and HLA in healthy donors. 60 Vbeta and 13 Jbeta primers were used in PCR. The repertoire was sequenced with immunoSEQ multiplex PCR; TCRdb's copy has only in-frame clones and lacks some. The sample gives approximately 130,000 clones, 70% to 85% of which show up once; approximately 3% is in the top ten. The sequencing sample was made of PBMCs. The receptor set was obtained from a boy between 2 and 15 years old in good health and CMV-seronegative.

This chain links TRBV4-2 with TRBJ2-3; 8 nucleotides align to TRBD2. This CDR3 is built from 18 residues. Germline lookup yields CDR1 LGHNA and CDR2 YNFKEQ. V was pared by 1 base and J by 0 bases, with 9 bases of the junction left unmatched. CDR3 sequence (DNA): TGTGCCAGCAGCCAAGGGACTAGCAGAGGCCTTAGCACAGATACGCAGTATTTT. Translation: CASSQGTSRGLSTDTQYF.

This clone was found a few times. V gene TRBV4-1 combines with J gene TRBJ2-2; TRBD1 matches 9 bases. The V gene end was trimmed by 4 bases and the J gene end by 4 bases; junction bases not matched to a gene: 1. Per germline, CDR1 MGHRA and CDR2 YSYEKL. CDR3 size: 14 residues. The CDR3: CASSPTGGTGELFF. CDR3 in DNA: TGCGCCAGCAGCCCGACAGGGGGCACCGGGGAGCTGTTTTTT.

The V and J genes are TRBV18 and TRBJ1-6; D is undetermined. CDR1 is KGHSH, CDR2 LQKENI, per germline. V lost 2 bases, J lost 0 bases, and 14 bases lay in between. This CDR3 has 18 residues. CDR3 residues: CASSPSYGPSSYNSPLHF. The CDR3, as DNA: TGTGCCAGCTCACCAAGTTATGGGCCATCCTCCTATAATTCACCCCTCCACTTT.

The chain couples TRBV29-1 to TRBJ2-1, with 11 bases fitting TRBD2. Germline assignment: CDR1 SQVTM and CDR2 ANQGSEA. This CDR3 has 20 amino acids. Trimming cost V 1 base and J 3 bases; bases outside gene matches: 17. The DNA for the CDR3 is TGCAGCGTTGAAGTTGAAGAGGGACTAGCGGTCCTGGGAGGCTACAATGAGCAGTTCTTC. Amino acids: CSVEVEEGLAVLGGYNEQFF.

The chain joins TRBV18 to TRBJ1-1, with D unclear. With 2 bases removed from V and 1 base from J, the gap between germline ends came to 11 bases. The CDR3 runs to 15 residues. Germline-derived CDR1 and CDR2 are KGHSH and LQKENI. In DNA, the CDR3 is TGTGCCAGCTCACCATACCCGAGAGGGAACACTGAAGCTTTCTTT. Amino acid sequence: CASSPYPRGNTEAFF. Based on the CDR3 plus reference TRBV18 and TRBJ1-1, the full variable domain is NAGVMQNPRHLVRRRGQEARLRCSPMKGHSHVYWYRQLPEEGLKFMVYLQKENIIDESGMPKERFSAEFPKEGPSILRIQQVVRGDSAAYFCASSPYPRGNTEAFFGQGTRLTVV.

V is TRBV15 and J is TRBJ2-7; D gene unclear. Trimming removed 1 base at V and 0 bases at J, with 10 bases between. CDR1 and CDR2 (germline): LNHNV, YYDKDF (reference sequence). The CDR3 runs to 15 residues. This CDR3 reads CATSRVVGSSYEQYV. CDR3 nucleotide sequence: TGTGCCACCAGCAGAGTTGTTGGTAGCTCCTACGAGCAGTACGTC.

This clone was counted only a few times. V is TRBV4-2 and J is TRBJ2-1, with a possible D match to TRBD2 (5 bases). Germline V CDR1 and CDR2: LGHNA, YNFKEQ. Trimming left V 4 bases short and J 6 bases short, with 10 bases between. The CDR3 consists of 13 residues. The CDR3: CASSRGGINEQFF. The CDR3 DNA is TGTGCCAGCAGCCGAGGAGGTATCAATGAGCAGTTCTTC.

The V gene is TRBV6-4, the J gene TRBJ2-3; 7 bases agree with TRBD2. The CDR3 covers 15 residues. J was trimmed by 2 bases and V by 4 bases; bases with no gene match: 6. CDR1 MRHNA and CDR2 SNTAGT come from the germline V gene. As DNA, the CDR3 is TGTGCCAGCAGTGCCGGGGGGTTCCACACAGATACGCAGTATTTT. Protein sequence: CASSAGGFHTDTQYF.

This rearrangement joins TRBV7-9 to TRBJ2-1; D may be TRBD2 (6 bases). V was trimmed by 1 base and J by 14 bases, leaving 9 bases between them. This CDR3 has 11 amino acids. Germline values: CDR1 SEHNR, CDR2 FQNEAQ (reference sequence). The DNA for the CDR3 is TGTGCCAGCAGCTTAGGCGGCGGGGAGTTCTTC. It specifies CASSLGGGEFF.

This clone was seen just once. The J gene is TRBJ1-3, the V gene TRBV6-6; D unclear. Trimming removed 0 bases at V and 4 bases at J, with 10 bases between. CDR1 and CDR2 from the germline V gene are MNHNY and SVGAGI (reference sequence). The CDR3 is 15 amino acids. CDR3 coding DNA: TGTGCCAGCAGTTACTCGTGGCGGTCCGGAAACACCATATATTTT. Protein product: CASSYSWRSGNTIYF.

V and J are TRBV7-2 and TRBJ2-1; a possible D gene is TRBD2 (5 bases). The ends were cut back, 3 bases at V and 8 bases at J, with 17 bases in the middle. This CDR3 comprises 15 residues. Germline V lookup: CDR1 SGHTA, CDR2 FQGNSA. CDR3 residues: CASSFVTFSGDEQFF. In DNA, the CDR3 is TGTGCCAGCAGCTTTGTTACGTTCTCCGGGGATGAGCAGTTCTTC.

This clone was seen once. This sequence joins TRBV6-4 and TRBJ2-1, with TRBD2 matching 9 bases. Unmatched junction bases numbered 5, after V lost 4 bases and J lost 4 bases. CDR1 is MRHNA, CDR2 SNTAGT, per germline. The length of the CDR3 is 15 residues. The CDR3 is CASSGEAGGYNEQFF. The DNA for the CDR3 is TGTGCCAGCAGTGGGGAGGCGGGGGGGTACAATGAGCAGTTCTTC.

This clone was found a few times. The chain has TRBV4-2 and TRBJ2-3, with TRBD2 matching over 8 bases. Germline V gives CDR1 LGHNA, CDR2 YNFKEQ. The V segment lost 1 base and the J segment 4 bases; nucleotides outside the gene matches: 4. The CDR3 runs 15 residues. The CDR3 is CASSQAGGPADTQYF. For the CDR3, the DNA is TGTGCCAGCAGCCAAGCGGGGGGGCCGGCAGATACGCAGTATTTT.

A word on this clone: A junction end diverges from the germline sequence, so it may reflect a read error. The rearrangement links TRBV28 to TRBJ1-6; 8 bases fit TRBD1. The CDR3 consists of 14 residues. Germline-derived CDR1 and CDR2 are MDHEN and SYDVKM. CDR3 nucleotides: TGTGCCAGCAGCCACCGGGACAGGCATTCACTCCTCCACTTT. Encoded protein: CASSHRDRHSLLHF.

The chain employs TRBV11-2 and TRBJ2-5, with 13 bases aligning to TRBD2. TRBJ2-7 explains the end of the DNA better; the J call may be wrong. CDR3 size: 15 residues. Germline CDR1 SGHAT, CDR2 FQNNGV. CDR3 sequence (DNA): TGTGCCAGCAGCCCGGGACTAGCGGGAACCTACGAGCAGTACTTC. Its translation is CASSPGLAGTYEQYF.

The CDR3 DNA reads as TGTGCCAGCAGTGGGGGACTGGGCGTGTTAGACGAGCAGTACTTC. Protein sequence: CASSGGLGVLDEQYF. The V and J genes are TRBV27 and TRBJ2-7, with D possibly matching TRBD2 (6 bases). V lost 5 bases, J lost 5 bases, and 19 bases lay in between. The CDR3 runs 15 residues. From germline, CDR1 is MNHEY and CDR2 SMNVEV (reference sequence).

The rearrangement uses TRBV6-6 and TRBJ1-5; 10 nucleotides align to TRBD1. The germline V gene encodes CDR1 MNHNY and CDR2 SVGAGI (reference sequence). The V and J ends lost 4 bases and 7 bases, in that order; junction bases with no gene match: 4. This CDR3 comprises 14 residues. The CDR3: CASSSTGGGQPQHF. DNA for the CDR3: TGTGCCAGCAGTTCGACAGGGGGCGGCCAGCCCCAGCATTTT.

For this clone: Other DNA sequences within the sample encode an identical CDR3. CDR3 protein: CASSLAVNQPQHF. The CDR3 DNA reads as TGTGCCAGCAGTTTGGCGGTCAATCAGCCCCAGCATTTT. The chain carries TRBV27 and TRBJ1-5, with D hard to call. CDR1 is MNHEY and CDR2 is SMNVEV in the germline V gene (reference sequence). The V end was cut by 3 bases, the J end by 3 bases, with 6 bases between. This CDR3 comprises 13 residues.

The gene calls are TRBV27 and TRBJ2-7; tentative D call: TRBD2 (6 bases). The germline CDR1 and CDR2 sequences are MNHEY and SMNVEV (reference sequence). The ends were cut back, 2 bases at V and 5 bases at J, with 16 bases in the middle. The CDR3 spans 15 residues. CDR3 residues: CASSLGTLTRNEQYF. The CDR3 DNA reads TGTGCCAGCAGTTTAGGGACTCTCACCCGGAACGAGCAGTACTTC.

This chain connects TRBV5-6 to TRBJ1-1; a weak D match, TRBD1 (5 bases). V gave up 0 bases and J gave up 3 bases, with 21 bases separating them. This CDR3 has 18 amino acids. Germline-derived CDR1 and CDR2 are SGHDT and YYEEEE. This chain's CDR3 is CASSLGSRGPGVDTEAFF. CDR3 coding DNA: TGTGCCAGCAGCTTGGGGTCTCGTGGTCCGGGGGTTGACACTGAAGCTTTCTTT.

The genes are TRBV5-6 and TRBJ1-1, with D perhaps matching TRBD1 (5 bases). V lost 0 bases, J lost 9 bases, and 18 bases lay in between. The CDR3 loop spans 15 amino acids. The germline V gene has CDR1 SGHDT and CDR2 YYEEEE. CDR3 region: CASSLARAASGQAFF. CDR3 coding DNA: TGTGCCAGCAGCTTGGCCAGGGCCGCTTCGGGTCAAGCTTTCTTT.

The chain combines TRBV5-6 with TRBJ1-1; 7 bases agree with TRBD1. Germline CDR1 and CDR2: SGHDT and YYEEEE. This CDR3 region has 14 residues. V was clipped by 7 bases and J by 1 base; unmatched bases: 7. CDR3 DNA sequence: TGTGCCAGCCGCCCCGGGACAGCGAACACTGAAGCTTTCTTT. It encodes CASRPGTANTEAFF.

The chain couples TRBV9 to TRBJ2-3; 11 nucleotides line up with TRBD1. CDR3 length equals 14 residues. V lost 3 bases, J lost 3 bases, and 0 bases stayed unmatched. CDR1 is SGDLS, CDR2 YYNGEE, per germline. The CDR3 reads CASSGDRGTDTQYF. Here the CDR3 DNA reads TGTGCCAGCAGCGGGGACAGGGGGACAGATACGCAGTATTTT.

Only a few counts were recorded for this clone. The CDR3 DNA reads as TGTGCCAGCAGCTTCGGACAGACATACGAGCAGTACGTC. This translates into CASSFGQTYEQYV. The chain has TRBV11-2 and TRBJ2-7; D is perhaps TRBD1 (6 bases). Deletions cut 3 bases from V and 4 bases from J, with 10 bases between. The germline CDR1 and CDR2 sequences are SGHAT and FQNNGV. The CDR3 is 13 residues long.

The chain has TRBV27 and TRBJ2-3, with TRBD2 matching over 14 bases. The germline gives CDR1 MNHEY, CDR2 SMNVEV (reference sequence). Trimming removed 1 base from V and 8 bases from J; junction bases left unmatched: 5. The CDR3 is made up of 16 amino acids. The CDR3 region is CASSLLGLAGEGTQYF. Here the CDR3 DNA reads TGTGCCAGCAGTTTATTGGGACTAGCGGGAGAGGGTACGCAGTATTTT.

J is TRBJ1-2 and V is TRBV19; D unclear. This CDR3 comprises 14 residues. Germline CDR1 and CDR2: LNHDA and SQIVND (reference sequence). The V and J ends lost 1 base and 3 bases respectively, with 9 bases between them. CDR3 in amino acids: CASSIVKADYGYTF. CDR3 in DNA: TGTGCCAGTAGTATAGTAAAAGCTGACTATGGCTACACCTTC.

The chain uses TRBV30 and TRBJ2-2; a possible D gene is TRBD1 (6 bases). Germline V gene sequence: CDR1 GTSNPN, CDR2 SVGIG (reference sequence). The V end lost 1 base, the J end lost 5 bases, and 11 bases lay between the germline ends. The CDR3 sequence is 14 residues long. The CDR3 is CAWSGGLATGELFF. The CDR3 coding sequence is TGTGCCTGGAGTGGGGGGCTAGCTACCGGGGAGCTGTTTTTT.

J is TRBJ1-1 and V is TRBV6-1, with D perhaps TRBD1 (5 bases). CDR3 length: 14 residues. V was trimmed by 7 bases and J by 4 bases, leaving 16 bases between them. CDR1 is MNHNS, CDR2 SASEGT, per germline. The CDR3 coding sequence is TGTGCCAGCACCTTCGGGGGGGGTGGCACTGAAGCTTTCTTT. Protein product: CASTFGGGGTEAFF.

V is TRBV10-3 and J is TRBJ2-1; tentatively, D is TRBD1 (6 bases). V lost 3 bases to trimming and J lost 2 bases, with 17 bases between them. This CDR3 region has 17 residues. From germline, CDR1 is ENHRY and CDR2 SYGVKD. Here the CDR3 reads CAISDLEGGKTYNEQFF. CDR3 nucleotide sequence: TGTGCCATCAGTGATTTAGAAGGGGGAAAGACCTACAATGAGCAGTTCTTC.

This clone was seen a single time. The chain has TRBV28 and TRBJ2-1, with D perhaps TRBD2 (6 bases). The CDR3 has 11 amino acids. Trimming stripped 6 bases from V and 15 bases from J, with 15 bases between. The V gene's germline CDR1 is MDHEN and CDR2 SYDVKM. The CDR3 bases are TGTGCCAGCAGCCCTGGGGGGTTAACGTTCTTC. The encoded protein is CASSPGGLTFF. The full variable domain, completed using reference TRBV28 and TRBJ2-1, is DVKVTQSSRYLVKRTGEKVFLECVQDMDHENMFWYRQDPGLGLRLIYFSYDVKMKEKGDIPEGYSVSREKKERFSLILESASTNQTSMYLCASSPGGLTFFGPGTRLTVL.